This T cell receptor (beta chain) derives from a study of blood T cell repertoires in COVID-19. For the study at large: Samples representing acute and convalescent COVID-19 were sourced from the United States, Italy and Spain. PBMCs, B-cell-depleted T cells, or T cells were the source of the cDNA or gDNA that made up the material.

Under the authors' procedure: Reference gene primer amplification in the assay estimated nucleated cell counts. Sequencing used immunoSEQ multiplex PCR; TCRdb keeps in-frame clones, though not all of them. The V and J calls and clone size come from that table; D and trimming were worked out from the DNA. The sample records approximately 62,000 clones, around four fifths being singletons. Germline V gene lookup returns CDR1 KGHDR and CDR2 SFDVKD. This CDR3 is 14 amino acids long. Trimming took off 9 bases at V and 1 base at J, with 12 bases between the two ends. V is TRBV24-1 and J is TRBJ1-5; D may be TRBD1 (5 bases). The sequenced sample was peripheral blood. This TCR derives from a woman aged 50 to 65 with active or convalescent COVID-19. CDR3 in amino acids: CATAREGSNQPQHF. The CDR3 nucleotides read TGTGCCACCGCACGGGAGGGGAGCAATCAGCCCCAGCATTTT.